This entry lists 4 T cell receptor beta chains sequenced from one sample in a study of Graves' ophthalmopathy and Graves' hyperthyroidism. TCR beta CDR3 regions were amplified from RNA transcripts. RT-PCR in the first round used HTBI primers; a second-round multiplex PCR followed. TCRdb itself ran the multiplex PCR reads through MiXCR, one entry per CDR3 protein. The repertoire consists of around 1,000,000 distinct CDR3 sequences, with about 40% occurring once and the leading ten covering 11%. Sequencing was performed on peripheral blood or thyroid tissue (not recorded which). The receptors were gathered from an adult man with Graves' hyperthyroidism.

This clonotype was seen more than once but under ten times. The rearrangement joins TRBV4-1 to TRBJ2-7; D call uncertain. CDR1 and CDR2 (germline): MGHRA, YSYEKL. The V end was cut by 1 base, the J end by 4 bases, with 8 bases between. The CDR3 loop spans 13 amino acids. As DNA, the CDR3 is TGCGCCAGCAGCCAAGGGGGTAGATACGAGCAGTACTTC. Protein product: CASSQGGRYEQYF.

This clonotype has a count of ten or more. V gene TRBV7-6 combines with J gene TRBJ2-7, with D perhaps TRBD2 (5 bases). V was cut by 0 bases and J by 0 bases, with 18 bases left in between. Germline V CDR1 and CDR2: SGHVS, FNYEAQ. This CDR3 has 18 amino acids. CDR3 in DNA: TGTGCCAGCAGCTTAGCCGAGGACGGTGGTGGGAGCTCCTACGAGCAGTACTTC. This encodes CASSLAEDGGGSSYEQYF.

Notes on this clonotype: Possible read error: a much larger clone is one base away. The chain uses TRBV6-2 or TRBV6-3 and TRBJ2-6; D uncertain. Trimming took 6 bases from V and 0 from J, leaving 9 bases between them. Germline assignment: CDR1 MNHEY and CDR2 SVGEGT. CDR3 size: 15 residues. The CDR3 nucleotides read TGTGCCAGCAGCACGACCGTCTCTGGGGCCAACGTCCTGACTTTC. Its translation is CASSTTVSGANVLTF.

Ten or more counts support this clonotype. The chain has TRBV20-1 and TRBJ1-1; 8 positions agree with TRBD1. With V trimmed by 2 bases and J by 6 bases, 20 bases remained unmatched. CDR1 and CDR2 from the germline V gene are DFQATT and SNEGSKA (reference sequence). This CDR3 region has 18 residues. This CDR3 is CSARPRVGPGQEGSEAFF. The CDR3 DNA sequence: TGCAGTGCTAGACCCCGAGTTGGACCGGGACAGGAGGGGTCTGAAGCTTTCTTT.